Sequencing of this T cell receptor (beta chain) was carried out in a study of shared clonotypes between healthy human individuals. All donors were Caucasian adults living in Nashville, Tennessee. Whole-study results and caveats: Sampling used blood alone; tissue repertoires probably differ. Sharing across four donors was seen in 4% to 5% of naive CD4 clonotypes.

The germline V gene encodes CDR1 LGHNA and CDR2 YNFKEQ. The V end was cut by 6 bases, the J end by 5 bases, with 14 bases between. The CDR3 runs to 13 residues. Produced via immunoSEQ multiplex PCR; TCRdb's table is partial and in-frame only. Altogether 300,000 to 400,000 clones are present, more than 60% being singletons, with the ten largest covering about 10%. Note on this clone: Its antigen is still unknown.

This chain joins TRBV4-2 and TRBJ2-7, with D possibly being TRBD2 (7 bases). Sequencing was performed on memory CD4+ T cells sorted from blood. The subset is: CD45RA-negative fraction. The sequence was obtained from a man aged 25 to 40 in good health. The CDR3 sequence is CASSPRGGDEQYF. The CDR3, as DNA: TGTGCCAGCAGTCCAAGGGGGGGGGACGAGCAGTACTTC.